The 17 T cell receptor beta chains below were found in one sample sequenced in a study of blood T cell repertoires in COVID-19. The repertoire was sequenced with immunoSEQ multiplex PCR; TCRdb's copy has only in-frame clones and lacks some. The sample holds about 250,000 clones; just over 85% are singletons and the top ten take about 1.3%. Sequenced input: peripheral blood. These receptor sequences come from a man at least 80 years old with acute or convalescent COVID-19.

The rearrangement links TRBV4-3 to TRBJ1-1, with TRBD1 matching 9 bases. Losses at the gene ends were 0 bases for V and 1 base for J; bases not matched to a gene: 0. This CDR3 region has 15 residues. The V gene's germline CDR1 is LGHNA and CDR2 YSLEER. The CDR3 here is CASSQEQGANTEAFF. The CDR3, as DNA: TGCGCCAGCAGCCAAGAACAGGGGGCGAACACTGAAGCTTTCTTT.

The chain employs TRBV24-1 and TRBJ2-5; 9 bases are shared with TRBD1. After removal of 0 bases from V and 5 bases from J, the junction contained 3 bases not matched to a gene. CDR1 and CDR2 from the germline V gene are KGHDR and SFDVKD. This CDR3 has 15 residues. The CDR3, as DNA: TGTGCCACCAGTGATTTGGGACAGGGGAAGGAGACCCAGTACTTC. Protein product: CATSDLGQGKETQYF.

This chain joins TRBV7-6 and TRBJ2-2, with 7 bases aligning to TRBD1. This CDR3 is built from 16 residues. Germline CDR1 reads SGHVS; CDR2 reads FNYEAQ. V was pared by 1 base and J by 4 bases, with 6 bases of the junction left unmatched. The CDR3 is CASSLDEGASTGELFF. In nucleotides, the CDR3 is TGTGCCAGCAGCTTAGATGAGGGGGCGAGCACCGGGGAGCTGTTTTTT. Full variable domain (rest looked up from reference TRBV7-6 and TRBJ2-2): GAGVSQSPRYKVTKRGQDVALRCDPISGHVSLYWYRQALGQGPEFLTYFNYEAQQDKSGLPNDRFSAERPEGSISTLTIQRTEQRDSAMYRCASSLDEGASTGELFFGEGSRLTVL.

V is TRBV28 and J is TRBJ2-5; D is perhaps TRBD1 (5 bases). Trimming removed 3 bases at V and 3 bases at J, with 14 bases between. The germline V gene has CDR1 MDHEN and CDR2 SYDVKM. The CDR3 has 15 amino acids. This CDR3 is CASSFGQGGEETQYF. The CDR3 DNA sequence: TGTGCCAGCAGTTTTGGGCAGGGTGGGGAAGAGACCCAGTACTTC.

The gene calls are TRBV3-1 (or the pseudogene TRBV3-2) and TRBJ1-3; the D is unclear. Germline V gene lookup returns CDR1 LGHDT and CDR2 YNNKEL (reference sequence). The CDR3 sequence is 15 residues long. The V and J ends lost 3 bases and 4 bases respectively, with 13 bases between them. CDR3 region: CASSQGRSGGNTIYF. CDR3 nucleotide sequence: TGTGCCAGCAGCCAGGGGAGGTCTGGGGGAAACACCATATATTTT.

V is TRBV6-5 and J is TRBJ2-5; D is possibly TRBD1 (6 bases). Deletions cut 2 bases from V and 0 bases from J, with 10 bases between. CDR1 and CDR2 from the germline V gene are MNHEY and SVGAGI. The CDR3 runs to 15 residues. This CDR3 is CASSYRQGNQETQYF. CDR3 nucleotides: TGTGCCAGCAGTTACCGTCAGGGGAACCAAGAGACCCAGTACTTC.

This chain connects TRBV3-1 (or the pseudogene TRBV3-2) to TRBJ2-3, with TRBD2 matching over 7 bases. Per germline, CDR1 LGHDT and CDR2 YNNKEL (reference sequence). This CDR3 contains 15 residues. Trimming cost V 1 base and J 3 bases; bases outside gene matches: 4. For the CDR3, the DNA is TGTGCCAGCAGCCAAGCGGCGGGAGCTACAGATACGCAGTATTTT. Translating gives CASSQAAGATDTQYF.

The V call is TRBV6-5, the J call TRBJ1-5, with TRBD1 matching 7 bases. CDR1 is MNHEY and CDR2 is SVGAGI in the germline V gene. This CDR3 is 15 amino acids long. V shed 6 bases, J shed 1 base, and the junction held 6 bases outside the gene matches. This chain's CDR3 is CASRMTGKSNQPQHF. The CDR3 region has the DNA TGTGCCAGCAGAATGACAGGGAAGAGCAATCAGCCCCAGCATTTT.

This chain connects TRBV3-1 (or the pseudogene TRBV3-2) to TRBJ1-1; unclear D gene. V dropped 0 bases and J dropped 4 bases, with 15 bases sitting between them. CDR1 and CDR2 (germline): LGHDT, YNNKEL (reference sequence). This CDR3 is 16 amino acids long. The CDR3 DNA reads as TGTGCCAGCAGCCAAGACCCTTGGAGCTCTTCCACTGAAGCTTTCTTT. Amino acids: CASSQDPWSSSTEAFF.

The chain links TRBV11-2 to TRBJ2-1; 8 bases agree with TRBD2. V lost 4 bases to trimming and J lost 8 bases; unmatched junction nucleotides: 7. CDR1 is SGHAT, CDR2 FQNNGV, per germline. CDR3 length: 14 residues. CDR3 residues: CASSSSGTSDEQFF. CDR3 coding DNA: TGTGCCAGCAGCTCGTCCGGGACTAGTGATGAGCAGTTCTTC. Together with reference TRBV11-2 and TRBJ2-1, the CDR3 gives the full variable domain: EAGVAQSPRYKIIEKRQSVAFWCNPISGHATLYWYQQILGQGPKLLIQFQNNGVVDDSQLPKDRFSAERLKGVDSTLKIQPAKLEDSAVYLCASSSSGTSDEQFFGPGTRLTVL.

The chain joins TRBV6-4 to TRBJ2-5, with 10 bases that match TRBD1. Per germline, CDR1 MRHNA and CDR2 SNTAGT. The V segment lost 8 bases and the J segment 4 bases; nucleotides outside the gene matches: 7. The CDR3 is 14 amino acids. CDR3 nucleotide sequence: TGTGCCAGCCTGGGACAGGGGTTGCTAGAGACCCAGTACTTC. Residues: CASLGQGLLETQYF.

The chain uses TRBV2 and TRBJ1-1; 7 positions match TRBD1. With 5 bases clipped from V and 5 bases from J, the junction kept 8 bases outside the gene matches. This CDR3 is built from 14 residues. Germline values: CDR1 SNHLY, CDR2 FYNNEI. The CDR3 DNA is TGTGCCAGCAGTAACCTACAGGGGCGGACTGAAGCTTTCTTT. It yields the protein CASSNLQGRTEAFF.

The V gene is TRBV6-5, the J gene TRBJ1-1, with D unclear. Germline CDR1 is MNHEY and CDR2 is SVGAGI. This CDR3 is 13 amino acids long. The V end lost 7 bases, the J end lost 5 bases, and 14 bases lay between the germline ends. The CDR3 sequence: CASINLGGTEAFF. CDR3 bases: TGTGCCAGCATAAACCTGGGCGGGACTGAAGCTTTCTTT.

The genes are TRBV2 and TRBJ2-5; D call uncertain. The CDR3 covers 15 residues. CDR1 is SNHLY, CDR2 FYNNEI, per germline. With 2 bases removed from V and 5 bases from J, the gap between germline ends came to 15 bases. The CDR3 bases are TGTGCCAGCAGTGAAAAACTCCCCCCCACGGAGACCCAGTACTTC. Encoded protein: CASSEKLPPTETQYF.

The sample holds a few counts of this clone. The CDR3 DNA follows: TGTGCCAGCAGCTTATCGTATGGACAGGGCAATCAGCCCCAGCATTTT. Translated, it gives CASSLSYGQGNQPQHF. The chain combines TRBV11-2 with TRBJ1-5; the match to TRBD1 covers 7 bases. V lost 2 bases, J lost 2 bases, and 6 bases stayed unmatched. The CDR3 extends over 16 amino acids. CDR1 and CDR2 from the germline V gene are SGHAT and FQNNGV.

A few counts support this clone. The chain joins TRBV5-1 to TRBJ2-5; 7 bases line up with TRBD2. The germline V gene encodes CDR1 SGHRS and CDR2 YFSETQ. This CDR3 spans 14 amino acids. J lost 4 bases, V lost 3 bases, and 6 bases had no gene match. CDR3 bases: TGCGCCAGCAGCTCTGGTAGCGGGCGAGAGACCCAGTACTTC. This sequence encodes CASSSGSGRETQYF.

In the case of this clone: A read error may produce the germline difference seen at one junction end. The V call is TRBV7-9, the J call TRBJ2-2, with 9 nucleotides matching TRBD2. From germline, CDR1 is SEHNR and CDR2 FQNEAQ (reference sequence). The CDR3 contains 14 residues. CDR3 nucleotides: TGTGCCAGCAGCATAGCGGGAGATACCGGGGAGCTGTTTTTT. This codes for CASSIAGDTGELFF.